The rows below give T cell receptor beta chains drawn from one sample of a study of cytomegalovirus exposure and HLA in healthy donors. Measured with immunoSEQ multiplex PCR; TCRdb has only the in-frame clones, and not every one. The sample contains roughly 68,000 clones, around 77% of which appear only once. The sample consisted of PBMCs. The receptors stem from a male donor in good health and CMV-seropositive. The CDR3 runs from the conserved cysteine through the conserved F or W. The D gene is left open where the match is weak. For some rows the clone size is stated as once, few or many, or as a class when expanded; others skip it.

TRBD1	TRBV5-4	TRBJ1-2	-	TGTGCCAGCAGGCCTACCGGGACAGGGGTTAACTATGGCTACACCTTC	CASRPTGTGVNYGYTF
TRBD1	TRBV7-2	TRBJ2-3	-	TGTGCCAGCAGGCGACAGGGGGTTAGCGATACGCAGTATTTT	CASRRQGVSDTQYF
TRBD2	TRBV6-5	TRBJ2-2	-	TGTGCCAGCAGTTCGACACCGGGAGGAGACACCGGGGAGCTGTTTTTT	CASSSTPGGDTGELFF
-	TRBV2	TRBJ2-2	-	TGTGCCAGCAGTGGTGCAAGGGGGGGAGGCACCGGGGAGCTGTTTTTT	CASSGARGGGTGELFF
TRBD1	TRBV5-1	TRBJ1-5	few	TGCGCCAGCAGCTTAGGACAGGGGGCCAACCAGCCCCAGCATTTT	CASSLGQGANQPQHF
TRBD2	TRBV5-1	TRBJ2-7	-	TGCGCCAGCAGCTGGGGACTAGCGGGGGGCTACGAGCAGTACTTC	CASSWGLAGGYEQYF
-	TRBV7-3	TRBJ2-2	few	TGTGCCAGCAGCTTACTGGCTAGCCAGAACACCGGGGAGCTGTTTTTT	CASSLLASQNTGELFF
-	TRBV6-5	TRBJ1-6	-	TGTGCCAGCAGTTATCAGGGGAGCTCCTATAATTCACCCCTCCACTTT	CASSYQGSSYNSPLHF
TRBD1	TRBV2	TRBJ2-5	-	TGTGCCAGCAGCTTGACAGGGAAAGAGACCCAGTACTTC	CASSLTGKETQYF
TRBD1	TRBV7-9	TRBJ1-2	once	TGTGCCAGCAGCCGGACGGGACAGGGGAACTATGGCTACACCTTC	CASSRTGQGNYGYTF
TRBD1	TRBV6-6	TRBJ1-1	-	TGTGCCAGCAGCTGGACAGGGGGCGAAGCTTTCTTT	CASSWTGGEAFF
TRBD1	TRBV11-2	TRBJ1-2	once	TGTGCCAGCAGCTCCCCAAGGGACAGGGTTGACTATGGCTACACCTTC	CASSSPRDRVDYGYTF
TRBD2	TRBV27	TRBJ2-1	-	TGTGCCAGCAGTTTATCGGCGGGGGGCCACAATGAGCAGTTCTTC	CASSLSAGGHNEQFF
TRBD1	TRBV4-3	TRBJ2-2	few	TGCGCCAGCAGCCAAGAATGGAACAGGGGATGGACCGGGGAGCTGTTTTTT	CASSQEWNRGWTGELFF
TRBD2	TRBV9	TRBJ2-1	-	TGTGCCAGCAGCGTAGTAGGACTAGCGGGGCTCAATGAGCAGTTCTTC	CASSVVGLAGLNEQFF
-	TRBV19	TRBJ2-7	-	TGTGCCAGTAGTATACAAGCCGGCTCCTACGAGCAGTACTTC	CASSIQAGSYEQYF
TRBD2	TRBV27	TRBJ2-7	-	TGTGCCAGCAGTAGGGTTGGGGGGGCCTACGAGCAGTACTTC	CASSRVGGAYEQYF
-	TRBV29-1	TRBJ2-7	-	TGCAGCGTTTTGCAACAGGGTCTCTACGAGCAGTACTTC	CSVLQQGLYEQYF
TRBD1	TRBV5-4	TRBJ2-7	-	TGTGCCAGCAGCTTGGCAGGGGGCCCCTACGAGCAGTACTTC	CASSLAGGPYEQYF
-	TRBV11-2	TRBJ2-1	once	TGTGCCAGCAGCTTCCCATCCGGTGAGCAGTTCTTC	CASSFPSGEQFF
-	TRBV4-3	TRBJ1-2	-	TGCGCCAGCAGCCAAGACCAGGTGTACGGCTACACCTTC	CASSQDQVYGYTF
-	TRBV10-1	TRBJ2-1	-	TGCGCCAGCAGTGAGTCGTCCCGGGTCGATTCTTACAATGAGCAGTTCTTC	CASSESSRVDSYNEQFF
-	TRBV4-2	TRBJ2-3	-	TGTGCCAGCAGCCATATTACAGATTCAGATACGCAGTATTTT	CASSHITDSDTQYF
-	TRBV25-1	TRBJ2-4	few	TGTGCCAGCAGTGGACAGACAGCCAAAAACATTCAGTACTTC	CASSGQTAKNIQYF
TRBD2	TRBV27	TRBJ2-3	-	TGTGCCAGCAGTTTAAACGCGGGGGGCACAGATACGCAGTATTTT	CASSLNAGGTDTQYF
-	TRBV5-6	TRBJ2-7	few	TGTGCCAGCAGCTTTCGACAGGACTACGAGCAGTACTTC	CASSFRQDYEQYF
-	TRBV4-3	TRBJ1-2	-	TGCGCCAGCAGCCAAGATCCGGGGATCTATGGCTACACCTTC	CASSQDPGIYGYTF
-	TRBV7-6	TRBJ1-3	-	TGTGCCAGCAGCTCCGACAGGCTCTCTGGAAACACCATATATTTT	CASSSDRLSGNTIYF
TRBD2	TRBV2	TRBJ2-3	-	TGTGCCAGCAGTCTGGGACTAGCGGACACAGATACGCAGTATTTT	CASSLGLADTDTQYF
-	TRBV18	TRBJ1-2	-	TGTGCCAGCTCACTTGGAGGAACCGGTGCCCTCTATGGCTACACCTTC	CASSLGGTGALYGYTF
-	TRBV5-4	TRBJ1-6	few	TGTGCCAGCAGGATATCTCAGGGAAGCAATTCACCCCTCCACTTT	CASRISQGSNSPLHF
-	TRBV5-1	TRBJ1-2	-	TGCGCCAGCAGCTCGGCCCCTACAGGGCGCTATGGCTACACCTTC	CASSSAPTGRYGYTF
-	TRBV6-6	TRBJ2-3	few	TGTGCCAGCAGTTACTCACCAGACACAGATACGCAGTATTTT	CASSYSPDTDTQYF
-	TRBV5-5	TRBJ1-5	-	TGTGCCAGCACCTCCCCGGGTCAGCCCCAGCATTTT	CASTSPGQPQHF
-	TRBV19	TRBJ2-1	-	TGTGCCAGTAGTATGGGAGGGGGGGCCGTCAATGAGCAGTTCTTC	CASSMGGGAVNEQFF
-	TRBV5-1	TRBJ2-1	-	TGCGCCAGCAGCTTGTGGGCCCCGGCCAATGAGCAGTTCTTC	CASSLWAPANEQFF
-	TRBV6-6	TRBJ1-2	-	TGTGCCAGCACCCACGAGGCGAGGGACTATGGCTACACCTTC	CASTHEARDYGYTF
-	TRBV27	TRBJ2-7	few	TGTGCCAGCAGTTCCGAACTATTGAGCTCCTACGAGCAGTACTTC	CASSSELLSSYEQYF
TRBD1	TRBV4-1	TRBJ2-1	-	TGCGCCAGCAGCCAGGGGACAGGGTATTCTCCTGAGCAGTTCTTC	CASSQGTGYSPEQFF
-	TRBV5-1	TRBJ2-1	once	TGCGCCAGCGCCCTGGTCGGTTACAATGAGCAGTTCTTC	CASALVGYNEQFF
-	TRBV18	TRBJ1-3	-	TGTGCCAGCTCACCACAGGGGTCTGGAAACACCATATATTTT	CASSPQGSGNTIYF
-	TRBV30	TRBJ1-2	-	TGTGCCCTGGTGGGGGTCGGGACTTACACCTTC	CALVGVGTYTF
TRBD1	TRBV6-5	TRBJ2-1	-	TGTGCCAGCAGTTACGCAGGGGGCGTCAATGAGCAGTTCTTC	CASSYAGGVNEQFF
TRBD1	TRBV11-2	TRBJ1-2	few	TGTGCCAGCAGCGCCAGACAGGGCTATGGCTACACCTTC	CASSARQGYGYTF